The rows below give T cell receptor beta chains drawn from one sample of a study of radiation and T cells in renal cell carcinoma. Only in-frame clones appear in the TCRdb table, and some are missing; sequencing was by immunoSEQ multiplex PCR. The repertoire holds about 91,000 clones, with 70% to 85% as singletons. The source material was blood, sampled from a patient whose treatment included radiotherapy and nephrectomy. These receptors were taken from a man aged 55 to 69 with renal cell carcinoma. The CDR3 runs from the conserved cysteine through the conserved F or W. D genes are given only for firm matches. A row's size may be missing; if present it is once, few, many or a size class.

d_call clone_size j_call v_call cdr3_aa cdr3_nt
NA few TRBJ2-5 TRBV10-3 CAIKASGETQYF TGTGCCATCAAGGCTAGTGGCGAGACCCAGTACTTC
TRBD2 few TRBJ2-7 TRBV7-8 CASSYTSGSLYEQYF TGTGCCAGCAGCTACACTAGCGGGAGCTTATACGAGCAGTACTTC
TRBD1 once TRBJ1-5 TRBV18 CASSPPTGADQPQHF TGTGCCAGCTCACCACCCACAGGGGCGGATCAGCCCCAGCATTTT
NA NA TRBJ2-3 TRBV4-3 CASSQLTGIGTQYF TGCGCCAGCAGCCAATTGACAGGAATCGGTACGCAGTATTTT
TRBD1 NA TRBJ2-3 TRBV4-2 CASSQVTGTGGDTQYF TGTGCCAGCAGCCAAGTCACCGGGACAGGGGGTGATACGCAGTATTTT
NA NA TRBJ1-1 TRBV10-2 CASSDARKEMGTEAFF TGCGCCAGCAGTGACGCCAGGAAGGAGATGGGCACTGAAGCTTTCTTT
TRBD2 NA TRBJ2-5 TRBV6-6 CASSWAGEETQYF TGTGCCAGCAGTTGGGCGGGGGAGGAGACCCAGTACTTC
TRBD2 NA TRBJ2-7 TRBV19 CASSPFSLAGVNEQYF TGTGCCAGTAGCCCCTTTTCACTAGCGGGAGTCAACGAGCAGTACTTC
NA NA TRBJ2-1 TRBV5-4 CASSFENGAYNEQFF TGTGCCAGCAGCTTTGAAAACGGGGCCTACAATGAGCAGTTCTTC
NA NA TRBJ2-1 TRBV18 CASSPQGNEQFF TGTGCCAGCTCACCACAGGGAAATGAGCAGTTCTTC
TRBD1 NA TRBJ2-7 TRBV7-2 CASSLGDRQYF TGTGCCAGCAGCTTAGGGGACAGACAGTACTTC